These T cell receptor beta chains were read from a single sample in a study of blood T cell repertoires in COVID-19. Sequencing used immunoSEQ multiplex PCR; TCRdb keeps in-frame clones, though not all of them. This sample has tens of thousands of clones, with roughly four fifths found just once. The source material was peripheral blood. The receptor source for this set is a woman aged 55-69 years with acute or convalescent COVID-19. Each CDR3 is given with its conserved first and last residue. The order of the fields is clone size, J gene, V gene, D gene, CDR3 protein, CDR3 DNA. D genes are given only for firm matches. Not every row has a clone size; where given, it reads once, few, many or a size class.

>-|TRBJ1-6|TRBV27|-
CASSLSYHVNSPLHF
TGTGCCAGCAGTTTATCCTACCACGTTAATTCACCCCTCCACTTT
>-|TRBJ2-3|TRBV5-1|TRBD2
CASSLGLAGTTDTQYF
TGCGCCAGCAGCTTGGGACTAGCGGGGACCACAGATACGCAGTATTTT
>-|TRBJ2-5|TRBV15|-
CATSRDRGQETQYF
TGTGCCACCAGCAGAGACAGGGGCCAAGAGACCCAGTACTTC
>few|TRBJ1-4|TRBV7-9|TRBD1
CASSAGQGNEKLFF
TGTGCCAGCAGCGCGGGACAGGGCAATGAAAAACTGTTTTTT
>once|TRBJ2-2|TRBV6-5|-
CASSYWAGGSGELFF
TGTGCCAGCAGTTACTGGGCAGGAGGTTCCGGGGAGCTGTTTTTT
>-|TRBJ1-2|TRBV9|-
CASSSTGYGYTF
TGTGCCAGCAGCTCCACGGGCTATGGCTACACCTTC
>-|TRBJ2-7|TRBV28|TRBD2
CASTQFSGRHEQYF
TGTGCCAGCACCCAGTTTAGCGGGAGACACGAGCAGTACTTC
>-|TRBJ2-2|TRBV2|-
CASRRGGLTGELFF
TGTGCCAGCAGGAGGGGGGGCCTAACCGGGGAGCTGTTTTTT
>-|TRBJ1-4|TRBV19|TRBD1
CASSNQGAGEKLFF
TGTGCCAGTAGTAACCAGGGGGCTGGAGAAAAACTGTTTTTT
>-|TRBJ2-1|TRBV4-2|TRBD2
CASSQGAGGSYNEQFF
TGTGCCAGCAGCCAAGGAGCGGGGGGTTCCTACAATGAGCAGTTCTTC
>-|TRBJ1-4|TRBV2|-
CASSVGGPEEKLFF
TGTGCCAGCAGTGTCGGGGGGCCGGAGGAAAAACTGTTTTTT
>few|TRBJ1-2|TRBV14|-
CASSQGTAAQFYGYTF
TGTGCCAGCAGCCAAGGGACAGCAGCCCAATTCTATGGCTACACCTTC
>-|TRBJ2-5|TRBV7-2|-
CASSPDRYQETQYF
TGTGCCAGCAGCCCCGACAGGTACCAAGAGACCCAGTACTTC
>medium-sized|TRBJ2-7|TRBV6-6|-
CASTGGTSYEQYF
TGTGCCAGCACAGGAGGGACTTCCTACGAGCAGTACTTC
>once|TRBJ2-1|TRBV14|-
CASSPLGPPSGNEQFF
TGTGCCAGCAGCCCCCTGGGCCCTCCGTCCGGCAATGAGCAGTTCTTC
>-|TRBJ2-3|TRBV7-7|TRBD2
CASSPGVLAGGTDTQYF
TGTGCCAGCAGCCCAGGGGTACTAGCGGGAGGCACAGATACGCAGTATTTT
>-|TRBJ2-1|TRBV18|-
CASSPQTRPYNEQFF
TGTGCCAGCTCACCACAAACGCGCCCGTACAATGAGCAGTTCTTC
>once|TRBJ2-2|TRBV9|TRBD2
CASKPAGVDGELFF
TGTGCCAGCAAACCAGCGGGAGTTGACGGGGAGCTGTTTTTT
>once|TRBJ2-1|TRBV6-1|-
CASSEASGAYNEQFF
TGTGCCAGCAGTGAAGCGTCGGGGGCCTACAATGAGCAGTTCTTC
>-|TRBJ2-4|TRBV5-1|TRBD2
CASSHGTTDIQYF
TGCGCCAGCAGCCACGGGACTACCGACATTCAGTACTTC
>-|TRBJ2-3|TRBV2|-
CASSPWGRGTDTQYF
TGTGCCAGCAGTCCATGGGGGCGCGGGACAGATACGCAGTATTTT
>-|TRBJ1-2|TRBV11-2|-
CASSFDSRTDYGYTF
TGTGCCAGCAGCTTCGACAGCCGTACAGACTATGGCTACACCTTC
>-|TRBJ1-1|TRBV6-5|TRBD1
CASSLQGANTEAFF
TGTGCCAGCAGTTTGCAGGGGGCAAACACTGAAGCTTTCTTT
>-|TRBJ1-2|TRBV5-1|-
CASSLGDIHYGYTF
TGCGCCAGCAGCTTGGGAGACATTCACTATGGCTACACCTTC
>once|TRBJ2-3|TRBV5-1|-
CASSPYGGASTDTQYF
TGCGCCAGCAGTCCATACGGAGGGGCTAGCACAGATACGCAGTATTTT
>once|TRBJ2-7|TRBV19|-
CASSTHRQVGEQYF
TGTGCCAGTAGTACCCACCGACAGGTGGGCGAGCAGTACTTC
>-|TRBJ2-7|TRBV6-5|-
CASSYLRDYEQYF
TGTGCCAGCAGTTACCTCAGGGATTACGAGCAGTACTTC
>-|TRBJ1-1|TRBV24-1|-
CATSDFAQTEAFF
TGTGCCACCAGTGATTTTGCCCAGACTGAAGCTTTCTTT
>-|TRBJ2-2|TRBV3-1/TRBV3-2|TRBD1
CASSQKTGSNTGELFF
TGTGCCAGCAGCCAGAAGACAGGGTCGAACACCGGGGAGCTGTTTTTT
>-|TRBJ2-2|TRBV18|TRBD1
CASSPDRGQTGELFF
TGTGCCAGCTCCCCCGACAGGGGCCAGACCGGGGAGCTGTTTTTT
>-|TRBJ1-1|TRBV30|-
CAWALYTEAFF
TGTGCCTGGGCTTTGTACACTGAAGCTTTCTTT
>few|TRBJ1-4|TRBV14|TRBD1
CASSHLRQGQEKLFF
TGTGCCAGCAGCCACCTTCGACAGGGTCAGGAAAAACTGTTTTTT
>-|TRBJ2-7|TRBV2|-
CASSDFSTGRRYEQYF
TGTGCCAGCAGTGACTTTTCGACGGGGAGAAGGTACGAGCAGTACTTC
>-|TRBJ2-1|TRBV28|TRBD2
CASSPLPGLAGGTNEQFF
TGTGCCAGCAGTCCGCTACCGGGACTAGCGGGAGGGACGAATGAGCAGTTCTTC
>-|TRBJ1-4|TRBV23-1|TRBD1
CASSQPYPTGDESEKLFF
TGCGCCAGCAGTCAACCTTACCCAACAGGGGACGAGTCTGAAAAACTGTTTTTT
>-|TRBJ1-2|TRBV28|TRBD1
CASSFEARQGKANYGYTF
TGTGCCAGCAGTTTCGAGGCTCGACAGGGAAAAGCTAACTATGGCTACACCTTC
>few|TRBJ2-3|TRBV7-2|TRBD2
CASSLDGSGKDTQYF
TGTGCCAGCAGCTTAGACGGTAGCGGGAAAGATACGCAGTATTTT
>-|TRBJ2-3|TRBV28|-
CASSLLQGLLSTDTQYF
TGTGCCAGCAGTCTTCTCCAAGGACTTCTTTCCACAGATACGCAGTATTTT
>few|TRBJ1-5|TRBV25-1|-
CASSGDGQPNQPQHF
TGTGCCAGCAGTGGGGACGGACAGCCAAATCAGCCCCAGCATTTT
>-|TRBJ1-6|TRBV30|-
CAWALHHPPGSPLHF
TGTGCCTGGGCTCTACACCATCCCCCGGGTTCACCCCTCCACTTT
>-|TRBJ1-1|TRBV5-1|TRBD1
CASSLRGHTEAFF
TGCGCCAGCAGCTTGAGGGGGCACACTGAAGCTTTCTTT
>-|TRBJ1-3|TRBV28|-
CASRSQEDTIYF
TGTGCCAGCAGATCTCAGGAGGACACCATATATTTT
>few|TRBJ1-6|TRBV5-1|-
CASSLAARVNSPLHF
TGCGCCAGCAGCTTGGCTGCCAGGGTAAATTCACCCCTCCACTTT
>-|TRBJ2-7|TRBV3-1/TRBV3-2|-
CASSQGSTVVPGEQYF
TGTGCCAGCAGCCAAGGGTCGACAGTGGTCCCGGGCGAGCAGTACTTC
>-|TRBJ1-2|TRBV28|-
CASSPTITYGYTF
TGTGCCAGCAGTCCCACGATAACTTATGGCTACACCTTC
>-|TRBJ1-1|TRBV12-3/TRBV12-4|TRBD1
CASSHGQGRSAFF
TGTGCCAGCAGCCACGGACAGGGTCGGTCAGCTTTCTTT
>-|TRBJ1-2|TRBV27|TRBD1
CASSPTGLFYGYTF
TGTGCCAGCAGTCCGACAGGGTTGTTCTATGGCTACACCTTC
>few|TRBJ1-6|TRBV9|-
CASSVGNRPNSPLHF
TGTGCCAGCAGCGTAGGAAACAGGCCTAATTCACCCCTCCACTTT
>-|TRBJ1-1|TRBV29-1|-
CSVERVLNTEAFF
TGCAGCGTTGAACGGGTACTGAACACTGAAGCTTTCTTT
>-|TRBJ2-5|TRBV2|-
CASSRDTETQYF
TGTGCCAGCAGTAGGGACACTGAGACCCAGTACTTC
>-|TRBJ2-1|TRBV3-1/TRBV3-2|-
CASSQDQAIPNEQFF
TGTGCCAGCAGCCAAGATCAGGCCATTCCCAATGAGCAGTTCTTC
>-|TRBJ1-4|TRBV11-2|-
CASSLSTNEKLFF
TGTGCCAGCAGCCTTTCAACTAATGAAAAACTGTTTTTT
>-|TRBJ2-3|TRBV7-8|-
CASRVRSTDTQYF
TGTGCCAGCAGAGTCAGGAGCACAGATACGCAGTATTTT
>-|TRBJ2-5|TRBV6-5|-
CASILRDTWEKTQYF
TGTGCCAGCATACTCCGGGACACATGGGAGAAGACCCAGTACTTC
>-|TRBJ2-2|TRBV9|-
CASSVGQFPNTGELFF
TGTGCCAGCAGCGTTGGACAGTTTCCGAACACCGGGGAGCTGTTTTTT
>once|TRBJ1-5|TRBV18|-
CASSPRGGQNQPQHF
TGTGCCAGCTCACCACGAGGAGGACAGAATCAGCCCCAGCATTTT